These 23 T cell receptor beta chains were all obtained from the same sample, sequenced in a study of identical twins (dated by TCRdb to the mid-2010s). Library preparation employed 5' RACE. Sequencer: Illumina HiSeq 2000. TCRdb took the public reads, trimmed them with fastp at Q25, ran MiXCR for clone calling and kept in-frame beta chains. For every CDR3 protein sequence, its rows merge into one entry that carries the most common genes and DNA. In all, the sample holds around 300,000 distinct CDR3 sequences, and under 9% of those were seen once. Of the sample, less than 2.5% is held by the ten largest clones. This sample was shared with a second study, whose subject was yellow fever vaccine responses in identical twins.

Sequenced: memory (CD45RO+) T cells sorted from blood. The cell subset or site label on this specimen signifies: CD45RO+ enriched T cells. These receptors all come from a woman aged 18-29 years in good health.

In its sample, this clonotype was seen a few times. Here the CDR3 DNA reads TGTGCCAGCGAGCCGCTGGGGTCGCGCAATGAGCAGTTCTTC. Its protein is CASEPLGSRNEQFF. The chain combines TRBV19 with TRBJ2-1; D ambiguous. Trimming left V 9 bases short and J 6 bases short, with 18 bases between. This CDR3 has 14 amino acids. Germline CDR1 reads LNHDA; CDR2 reads SQIVND (reference sequence).

The chain is built from TRBV12-3 or TRBV12-4 and TRBJ2-1; 9 bases fit TRBD2. The V gene end was trimmed by 1 base and the J gene end by 6 bases; junction bases not matched to a gene: 7. This CDR3 comprises 16 residues. In DNA, the CDR3 is TGTGCCAGCAGTTTAGGGACTAGCGTGGGGCTCAATGAGCAGTTCTTC. It codes for CASSLGTSVGLNEQFF.

This clonotype came up many times. The chain carries TRBV5-1 and TRBJ2-7; the match to TRBD2 covers 15 bases. J gave up 0 bases and V 5 bases, and 6 bases lay outside the gene matches. This CDR3 contains 17 residues. Germline assignment: CDR1 SGHRS and CDR2 YFSETQ. DNA of the CDR3: TGCGCCAGCAGTCGGACTAGCGGGAGGGATAACTCCTACGAGCAGTACTTC. Translation: CASSRTSGRDNSYEQYF.

This clonotype was found a few times. The V call is TRBV20-1, the J call TRBJ2-1; 11 bases agree with TRBD1. The germline V gene encodes CDR1 DFQATT and CDR2 SNEGSKA (reference sequence). This CDR3 contains 16 residues. The trim removed 6 bases at V and 0 bases at J, leaving 7 bases unmatched. In DNA form, the CDR3 reads TGCAGTGCCGAAGGACAGGGGGCCATCTCCTACAATGAGCAGTTCTTC. It is translated as CSAEGQGAISYNEQFF.

The gene calls are TRBV4-2 and TRBJ2-2; 15 positions agree with TRBD2. This CDR3 spans 18 amino acids. Germline V gene data show CDR1 as LGHNA and CDR2 as YNFKEQ. With V trimmed by 6 bases and J by 0 bases, 5 bases remained unmatched. The chain's CDR3 is CASRTGTSGGSNTGELFF. The CDR3 DNA follows: TGTGCCAGCAGAACCGGGACTAGCGGGGGGTCGAACACCGGGGAGCTGTTTTTT.

This clonotype has a count of ten or more. This rearrangement joins TRBV25-1 to TRBJ1-5; no clear D gene. The CDR3 is made up of 10 amino acids. Looked up from germline, CDR1 is MGHDK and CDR2 is SYGVNS. Trimming cost V 11 bases and J 5 bases, with 7 bases left between them. The CDR3 protein is CAAGDQPQHF. CDR3 coding DNA: TGTGCCGCTGGGGATCAGCCCCAGCATTTT.

V usage is TRBV6-1 and J usage is TRBJ2-2; 10 positions match TRBD1. The CDR3 covers 14 residues. V was pared by 5 bases and J by 6 bases, with 3 bases of the junction left unmatched. Germline V gives CDR1 MNHNS, CDR2 SASEGT. This CDR3 is CASSQTGGAGELFF. CDR3 nucleotide sequence: TGTGCCAGCAGTCAGACAGGGGGCGCCGGGGAGCTGTTTTTT.

The V and J genes are TRBV5-1 and TRBJ1-6; TRBD1 aligns across 7 bases. The CDR3 is 15 residues long. Trimming removed 5 bases from V and 5 bases from J; junction bases left unmatched: 7. The V gene's germline CDR1 is SGHRS and CDR2 YFSETQ. CDR3 DNA sequence: TGCGCCAGCAGAGACGGACAGGCGAATAATTCACCCCTCCACTTT. As protein: CASRDGQANNSPLHF.

This sequence joins TRBV3-1 and TRBJ2-7, with D perhaps matching TRBD1 (6 bases). Trimming took 1 base from V and 2 from J, leaving 12 bases between them. The CDR3 has 15 residues. The germline CDR1 and CDR2 sequences are LGHDT and YNNKEL (reference sequence). This chain's CDR3 is CASSQGGRSPYEQYF. The CDR3 bases are TGTGCCAGCAGCCAAGGGGGGCGTAGCCCCTACGAGCAGTACTTC.

This clonotype was observed many times. The gene calls are TRBV7-9 and TRBJ2-3, with D possibly matching TRBD1 (6 bases). Germline V gene data show CDR1 as SEHNR and CDR2 as FQNEAQ (reference sequence). Trimming cost V 5 bases and J 4 bases, with 16 bases left between them. The CDR3 spans 15 residues. Written as DNA, the CDR3 is TGTGCCAGCAGCCCGGCTCTGGGGGCCGCAGATACGCAGTATTTT. Amino acid sequence: CASSPALGAADTQYF.

The CDR3 sequence: CASSRERENTDTQYF. In DNA form, the CDR3 reads TGTGCCAGCAGCCGGGAGCGGGAAAACACAGATACGCAGTATTTT. This chain joins TRBV2 and TRBJ2-3; 7 positions match TRBD2. The CDR3 contains 15 residues. V lost 6 bases and J lost 2; bases outside the gene matches: 8. Germline V CDR1 and CDR2: SNHLY, FYNNEI.

This chain links TRBV7-2 with TRBJ1-3; D remains ambiguous. CDR3 length: 15 residues. Trimming cost V 5 bases and J 0 bases, with 11 bases left between them. From germline, CDR1 is SGHTA and CDR2 FQGNSA. Here the CDR3 DNA reads TGTGCCAGCAGCCCAAACATGATCTCTGGAAACACCATATATTTT. Translated: CASSPNMISGNTIYF.

This clonotype was observed a few times. The chain recombines TRBV2 with TRBJ2-7, with 9 bases identical to TRBD1. Germline CDR1 SNHLY, CDR2 FYNNEI. The J segment lost 2 bases and the V segment lost 8 bases, leaving 10 bases of the junction unmatched. The CDR3 extends over 15 amino acids. Here the CDR3 DNA reads TGTGCCAGCTCTATTTCAGGACAGGGGCCCTACGAGCAGTACTTC. Translating gives CASSISGQGPYEQYF.

V is TRBV14 and J is TRBJ2-3; D possibly corresponds to TRBD1 (5 bases). This CDR3 is built from 16 residues. V was trimmed by 0 bases and J by 0 bases, leaving 10 bases between them. Germline-derived CDR1 and CDR2 are SGHDN and FVKESK. The CDR3 reads CASSQDGATSTDTQYF. The CDR3 DNA reads as TGTGCCAGCAGCCAAGATGGGGCGACTAGCACAGATACGCAGTATTTT.

The chain combines TRBV5-1 with TRBJ2-3, with 9 positions matching TRBD1. The germline V gene has CDR1 SGHRS and CDR2 YFSETQ. Trimming removed 0 bases from V and 2 bases from J; junction bases left unmatched: 4. The CDR3 is 16 amino acids. DNA for the CDR3: TGCGCCAGCAGCTTGGGAGGGACAGGGTTCACAGATACGCAGTATTTT. Translation gives CASSLGGTGFTDTQYF.

This clonotype was counted between two and nine times. The V and J genes are TRBV6-1 and TRBJ2-1, with no clear D. V lost 6 bases and J 0 bases, leaving 12 bases between the germline ends. This CDR3 contains 15 residues. Germline assignment: CDR1 MNHNS and CDR2 SASEGT. The CDR3 DNA follows: TGTGCCAGCAGCCGTCCGGGTGTCTCCTACAATGAGCAGTTCTTC. Encoded protein: CASSRPGVSYNEQFF.

This clonotype was seen at least ten times. The junction differs from germline at one of its ends, possibly a read error. The V call is TRBV5-1, the J call TRBJ2-2, with TRBD1 identical over 7 bases. The CDR3 covers 17 residues. Germline lookup yields CDR1 SGHRS and CDR2 YFSETQ. The CDR3 is CASSLDRRDRYTGELFF. As DNA, the CDR3 is TGCGCCAGCAGTTTGGATCGCCGGGACAGATACACCGGGGAGCTGTTTTTT.

This clonotype was seen many times. The chain uses TRBV15 and TRBJ2-4; D possibly matches TRBD1 or TRBD2 (5 bases each). The CDR3 is made up of 16 amino acids. Looked up from germline, CDR1 is LNHNV and CDR2 is YYDKDF (reference sequence). Between the trimmed V and J ends, which lost 0 bases and 3 bases, there was a span of 12 bases. CDR3 loop: CATSRDRGGLKNIQYF. The CDR3 region has the DNA TGTGCCACCAGCAGAGATCGGGGCGGCCTCAAAAACATTCAGTACTTC.

This clonotype was recorded many times. The chain is built from TRBV28 and TRBJ2-2, with D perhaps given as TRBD1 or TRBD2 (5 bases each). This CDR3 comprises 15 residues. V lost 11 bases and J 0 bases, leaving 16 bases between the germline ends. The germline gives CDR1 MDHEN, CDR2 SYDVKM. For the CDR3, the DNA is TGTGCCTCCCGCCCCGGGACGGCGAACACCGGGGAGCTGTTTTTT. It codes for CASRPGTANTGELFF.

J is TRBJ2-1 and V is TRBV5-5, with a tentative D call TRBD1 (6 bases). Germline V CDR1 and CDR2: SGHKS, YYEKEE (reference sequence). V shed 0 bases and J shed 4 bases, with 14 bases lying between them. CDR3 length equals 16 residues. CDR3 in DNA: TGTGCCAGCAGCTTGGCCGCGGGCAGGGGATACAATGAGCAGTTCTTC. Translating it yields CASSLAAGRGYNEQFF.

This clonotype was counted only a few times. This sequence joins TRBV6-5 and TRBJ1-1, with D unclear. CDR1 is MNHEY, CDR2 SVGAGI, per germline. V lost 6 bases to trimming and J lost 1 base, with 15 bases between them. This CDR3 spans 15 amino acids. The CDR3: CASRPWVKENTEAFF. CDR3 coding DNA: TGTGCCAGCAGACCCTGGGTGAAGGAGAACACTGAAGCTTTCTTT.

In its sample, this clonotype was seen a few times. The CDR3 is CASRTQGAHTGELFF. In DNA, the CDR3 is TGTGCCAGCAGGACACAGGGGGCGCACACCGGGGAGCTGTTTTTT. V gene TRBV28 combines with J gene TRBJ2-2; 9 nucleotides match TRBD1. The CDR3 contains 15 residues. The ends lost 6 bases at V and 3 bases at J; junction bases unmatched: 5. Germline V gene sequence: CDR1 MDHEN, CDR2 SYDVKM.

This clonotype was detected only a few times. The genes are TRBV11-1 and TRBJ1-2; the match to TRBD1 covers 8 bases. V trimming: 1 base; J trimming: 5 bases; junction bases outside the gene matches: 9. The CDR3 is 16 amino acids. The germline CDR1 and CDR2 sequences are SGHAT and FQDESV (reference sequence). CDR3 in amino acids: CASSLDPGQAEYGYTF. CDR3 bases: TGTGCCAGCAGCTTAGACCCGGGACAGGCGGAATATGGCTACACCTTC.